Each of the 10 T cell receptor beta chains below was sequenced from the same sample in a study of CD8 T cells in ankylosing spondylitis (TCRdb year 2017). Broad study findings and their caveats: A TCR beta motif of roughly 8 highly homologous amino acid variants appeared characteristic of blood from ankylosing spondylitis patients.

The antigens these receptors bind are not known. Libraries were constructed by 5' RACE. Sequencing used an Illumina HiSeq 2500. TCRdb handled the public reads itself, with Q25 trimming in fastp and clone calling in MiXCR, and kept productive beta chains. All rows with the same CDR3 protein become a single entry with the most common DNA and genes. The sample table holds roughly 300,000 distinct CDR3 sequences, of which 8% were seen once. About 14% of the sample lies in the top ten. What was sequenced was blood, either unsorted or a sorted T cell fraction (not recorded which). Every receptor here comes from a male donor with ankylosing spondylitis.

This clonotype was observed a few times. The chain couples TRBV20-1 to TRBJ2-7; no clear D. Germline CDR1 DFQATT, CDR2 SNEGSKA (reference sequence). The CDR3 loop spans 13 amino acids. V was pared by 6 bases and J by 5 bases, with 17 bases between. CDR3 residues: CSARRPGVHEQYF. In DNA, the CDR3 is TGCAGTGCCCGAAGGCCCGGAGTCCACGAGCAGTACTTC.

CDR3 loop: CASSSHHSYNEQFF. CDR3 in DNA: TGTGCCAGCAGTTCTCATCACTCCTACAATGAGCAGTTCTTC. This rearrangement joins TRBV28 to TRBJ2-1; D remains unclear. CDR3 length: 14 residues. V lost 4 bases and J lost 0, with 7 bases in between. CDR1 is MDHEN, CDR2 SYDVKM, per germline.

The rearrangement uses TRBV6-5 and TRBJ2-5; TRBD1 matches at 11 bases. The CDR3 is 15 amino acids. Germline trimming cut 2 bases from V and 6 bases from J; bases unmatched to any gene: 5. Germline V gene data show CDR1 as MNHEY and CDR2 as SVGAGI. CDR3 residues: CASSYRTGGAKTQYF. In DNA form, the CDR3 reads TGTGCCAGCAGTTACCGGACAGGGGGCGCGAAGACCCAGTACTTC.

The chain joins TRBV12-5 to TRBJ2-7; 8 nucleotides match TRBD1. Germline V lookup: CDR1 LGHNT, CDR2 FRNRAP. The CDR3 totals 16 residues. The V gene end was trimmed by 4 bases and the J gene end by 4 bases; junction bases not matched to a gene: 12. Written as DNA, the CDR3 is TGTGCTAGTGGTTCGACGACCCCGGACAGGGTGTACGAGCAGTACTTC. Its protein is CASGSTTPDRVYEQYF.

The chain joins TRBV2 to TRBJ2-2, with 13 nucleotides matching TRBD2. This CDR3 has 15 amino acids. Germline CDR1 SNHLY, CDR2 FYNNEI. V gave up 6 bases and J gave up 3 bases; unmatched junction bases: 1. CDR3 in DNA: TGTGCCAGCAGGGGACTAGCGGGATACACCGGGGAGCTGTTTTTT. This encodes CASRGLAGYTGELFF. The full variable domain, rest sourced from reference TRBV2 and TRBJ2-2, is EPEVTQTPSHQVTQMGQEVILRCVPISNHLYFYWYRQILGQKVEFLVSFYNNEISEKSEIFDDQFSVERPDGSNFTLKIRSTKLEDSAMYFCASRGLAGYTGELFFGEGSRLTVL.

V is TRBV7-9 and J is TRBJ2-5, with D perhaps matching TRBD2 (6 bases). Germline assignment: CDR1 SEHNR and CDR2 FQNEAQ (reference sequence). V lost 11 bases and J 0 bases, leaving 7 bases between the germline ends. This CDR3 is 11 amino acids long. CDR3 sequence: CAAGYQETQYF. CDR3 bases: TGTGCCGCGGGATACCAAGAGACCCAGTACTTC.

In its sample, this clonotype was seen a few times. This rearrangement joins TRBV20-1 to TRBJ2-7; the D gene is possibly TRBD2 (6 bases). Germline V gene lookup returns CDR1 DFQATT and CDR2 SNEGSKA (reference sequence). The CDR3 covers 14 residues. Trimming stripped 3 bases from V and 3 bases from J, with 15 bases between. The CDR3 reads CSARWAGNRYEQYF. DNA for the CDR3: TGCAGTGCTAGGTGGGCGGGGAACCGCTACGAGCAGTACTTC.

The J gene is TRBJ2-2, the V gene TRBV5-6; D is undetermined. This CDR3 region has 14 residues. Trimming stripped 5 bases from V and 6 bases from J, with 14 bases between. CDR1 is SGHDT and CDR2 is YYEEEE in the germline V gene. CDR3 in DNA: TGTGCCAGCAGATTGCAGAGGTATCCCGGGGAGCTGTTTTTT. Its translation: CASRLQRYPGELFF.

This clonotype has a handful of counts. Sequence at one end of the junction differs from germline and may be a read error. The gene calls are TRBV7-9 and TRBJ2-4; D may be TRBD1 (5 bases). Germline lookup yields CDR1 SEHNR and CDR2 FQNEAQ (reference sequence). This CDR3 contains 12 residues. The CDR3 DNA sequence: TGTGCCAGCAGCTCCAAGGGGATGGAGATCCACTTC. Translating it yields CASSSKGMEIHF.

This clonotype was seen many times. The chain combines TRBV12-3 or TRBV12-4 with TRBJ2-7; TRBD2 matches at 10 bases. Trimming cost V 8 bases and J 6 bases; bases outside gene matches: 7. The CDR3 runs to 13 residues. This CDR3 is CASWGGLAREQYF. The CDR3 coding sequence is TGTGCCAGCTGGGGGGGACTAGCGCGCGAGCAGTACTTC.